A selection of T cell receptor beta chains follows, all from one sample in a study of a mutant IDH1 vaccine in newly diagnosed glioma. Libraries were prepared by immunoSEQ multiplex PCR; TCRdb keeps only in-frame clonotypes and omits some of them. The repertoire consists of more than 50,000 clones, with roughly 80% occurring once and the leading ten covering 5.9%. These receptors' targets are unknown. This specimen consisted of PBMCs, obtained from a glioma patient whose treatment included an IDH1 peptide vaccine. These receptors all come from a man in his forties or fifties with glioma. Each CDR3 is given with its conserved first and last residue. The D gene is left open where the match is weak. Size is omitted from some rows. Given values are once, few, many or a class for expanded clones.

V gene	J gene	clone size	D gene	CDR3 DNA	CDR3 protein
TRBV7-8	TRBJ1-5	.	.	TGTGCCAGCAGCGCCACAGGGAATATTCAGCAGCCCCAGCATTTT	CASSATGNIQQPQHF
TRBV5-4	TRBJ2-7	.	TRBD2	TGTGCCAGCAAGGCGGGACTAGAATACGAGCAGTACTTC	CASKAGLEYEQYF
TRBV6-5	TRBJ2-1	.	TRBD2	TGTGCCAGCAGGCGCGGGAGCGGCAGGGAGCAGTTCTTC	CASRRGSGREQFF
TRBV7-8	TRBJ2-1	.	.	TGTGCCAGCAGCTGGGCTGGCTACAATGAGCAGTTCTTC	CASSWAGYNEQFF
TRBV14	TRBJ1-4	.	TRBD1	TGTGCCAGCAGACGTACAGGGGGAATTGAAAAACTGTTTTTT	CASRRTGGIEKLFF
TRBV10-3	TRBJ1-1	.	.	TGTGCCATCAGCGAAGGTCCACGGAACACTGAAGCTTTCTTT	CAISEGPRNTEAFF
TRBV6-5	TRBJ2-3	.	.	TGTGCCAGCAGTGGCCCAGATACGCAGTATTTT	CASSGPDTQYF
TRBV5-1	TRBJ2-5	.	TRBD1	TGCGCCAGCAGCCCAGGACAGGGGGCGAGTGAGTGGGAAACCCAGTACTTC	CASSPGQGASEWETQYF
TRBV2	TRBJ1-1	once	.	TGTGCCAGCAGTGTCGGCAGCAACACTGAAGCTTTCTTT	CASSVGSNTEAFF
TRBV5-1	TRBJ2-4	once	.	TGCGCCAGCAGCTTGGATCTAGCCAAAAACATTCAGTACTTC	CASSLDLAKNIQYF
TRBV5-1	TRBJ1-4	.	TRBD1	TGCGCCAGCAGACGAACCGGGACAGGGTCTGAAAAACTGTTTTTT	CASRRTGTGSEKLFF
TRBV7-9	TRBJ2-5	.	.	TGTGCAATTAACAAAGCGGGCGCTATCGGAATGGGGACCCAGTACTTC	CAINKAGAIGMGTQYF
TRBV9	TRBJ2-7	.	TRBD1	TGTGCCAGCAGCGTCGGGACAGACACCTACGAGCAGTACTTC	CASSVGTDTYEQYF
TRBV7-2	TRBJ1-1	few	.	TGTGCCAGTCGCCTCCAGGGTAGTATGAACACTGAAGCTTTCTTT	CASRLQGSMNTEAFF
TRBV27	TRBJ1-1	once	TRBD1	TGTGCCAGCAGTACACAGGGGAGAGCTAGCACTGAAGCTTTCTTT	CASSTQGRASTEAFF
TRBV7-2	TRBJ1-5	.	.	TGTGCCAGCAGCTTAGAAGGAGCCCACAATCAGCCCCAGCATTTT	CASSLEGAHNQPQHF
TRBV19	TRBJ1-2	.	TRBD1	TGTGCCAGTAGTATAAGTAGGAGGGGGCGATCACCCTATGGCTACACCTTC	CASSISRRGRSPYGYTF
TRBV5-1	TRBJ2-5	.	.	TGCGCCAGCAGCAACGGCACGCACCCTGGCGAGACCCAGTACTTC	CASSNGTHPGETQYF